This T cell receptor beta chain was documented in a study of blood T cell repertoires in COVID-19. About the research overall: Material from acute and convalescent COVID-19 was sourced from the United States, Italy and Spain. In each case, the material was cDNA or gDNA derived from T cells, B-cell-depleted T cells, or PBMCs.

This clone was found once. Source study methods: Reference gene primer amplification yielded estimated nucleated cell counts. Repertoires were generated with immunoSEQ multiplex PCR, while TCRdb's copy carries only in-frame clones and drops some. V and J calls and clone size come straight from that table; D and trimming were deduced from the DNA. The sample consists of a few hundred thousand clones, roughly 86% of them appearing once. Trimming cost V 5 bases and J 2 bases; bases outside gene matches: 9. There are 15 residues in the CDR3. Germline CDR1 is LNHNV and CDR2 is YYDKDF (reference sequence). The sequenced sample was peripheral blood. This chain links TRBV15 with TRBJ2-7; 7 nucleotides match TRBD1. The origin of this receptor is a man between 60 and 75 years old with acute or convalescent COVID-19. CDR3 in amino acids: CATSEKTGPTYEQYF. The CDR3, as DNA: TGTGCCACCAGCGAAAAGACAGGGCCTACCTACGAGCAGTACTTC.